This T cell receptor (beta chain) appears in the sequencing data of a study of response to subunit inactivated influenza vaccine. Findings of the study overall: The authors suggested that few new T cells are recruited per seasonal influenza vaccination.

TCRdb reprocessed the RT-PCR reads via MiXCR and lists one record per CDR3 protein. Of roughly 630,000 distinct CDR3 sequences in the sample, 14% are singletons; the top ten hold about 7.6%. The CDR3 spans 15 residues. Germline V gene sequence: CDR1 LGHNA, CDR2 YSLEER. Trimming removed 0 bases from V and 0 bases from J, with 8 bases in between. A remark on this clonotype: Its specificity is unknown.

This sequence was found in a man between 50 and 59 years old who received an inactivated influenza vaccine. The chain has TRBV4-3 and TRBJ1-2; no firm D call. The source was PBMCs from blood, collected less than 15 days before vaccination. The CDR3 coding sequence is TGCGCCAGCAGCCAAGATCGGGAAACTAACTATGGCTACACCTTC. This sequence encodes CASSQDRETNYGYTF.